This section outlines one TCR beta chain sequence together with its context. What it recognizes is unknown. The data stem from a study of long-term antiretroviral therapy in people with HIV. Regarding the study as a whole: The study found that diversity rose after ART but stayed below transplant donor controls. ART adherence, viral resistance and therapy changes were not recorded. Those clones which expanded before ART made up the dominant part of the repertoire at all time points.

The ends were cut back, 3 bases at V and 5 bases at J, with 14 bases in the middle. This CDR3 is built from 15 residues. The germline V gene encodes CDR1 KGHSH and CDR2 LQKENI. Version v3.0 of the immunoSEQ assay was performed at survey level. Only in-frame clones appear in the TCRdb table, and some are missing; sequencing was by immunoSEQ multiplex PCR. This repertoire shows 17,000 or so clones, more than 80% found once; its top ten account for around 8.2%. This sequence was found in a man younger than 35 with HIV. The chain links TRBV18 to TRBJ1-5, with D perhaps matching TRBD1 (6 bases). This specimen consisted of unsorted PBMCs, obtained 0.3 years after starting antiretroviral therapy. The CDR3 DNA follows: TGTGCCAGCTCACCCACCCGACCAGGGGATCAGCCCCAGCATTTT. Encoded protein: CASSPTRPGDQPQHF.